This T cell receptor (beta chain) was sequenced in a study of T cell responses to AZD1222 COVID-19 vaccine. This table comes from immunoSEQ multiplex PCR, and its TCRdb copy is limited to in-frame clones, with some not included. Seen here are about 79,000 clones, around 82% observed once, and the top ten hold 20% to 25%. On this clone itself: Antigen unknown.

Study-wide points: Among spike-specific TCRs, nearly half reportedly target unmutated variant regions. Spike-specific TCR breadth and depth went up after people got two AZD1222 doses. Donors skewed white British and female; clonal diversity was possibly underestimated. Repertoire collection took place solely once the T cell response had peaked.

The CDR3 is made up of 13 amino acids. The germline V and J ends were trimmed by 6 bases and 4 bases, with 7 bases remaining between them. Germline lookup yields CDR1 LNHDA and CDR2 SQIVND (reference sequence). V is TRBV19 and J is TRBJ1-6; tentative D call: TRBD1 (6 bases). The sample was peripheral blood, taken on day 0 of AZD1222 vaccination. The TCR was taken from an adult in good health. CDR3 in amino acids: CASRGQYNSPLHF. The DNA of the CDR3 is TGTGCCAGTAGGGGACAATATAATTCACCCCTCCACTTT. Combining the CDR3 with reference TRBV19 and TRBJ1-6 gives the whole variable domain DGGITQSPKYLFRKEGQNVTLSCEQNLNHDAMYWYRQDPGQGLRLIYYSQIVNDFQKGDIAEGYSVSREKKESFPLTVTSAQKNPTAFYLCASRGQYNSPLHFGNGTRLTVT.